This T cell receptor beta chain was documented in a study of control samples from healthy donors and cancer patients. Libraries were prepared by immunoSEQ multiplex PCR; TCRdb keeps only in-frame clonotypes and omits some of them. The sample lists around 130,000 clones, roughly 89% occurring once. V gave up 6 bases and J gave up 6 bases, with 16 bases separating them. The CDR3 length is 14 residues. Per germline, CDR1 SGHDT and CDR2 YYEEEE. This TCR was sampled from a young man in good health. The chain employs TRBV5-6 and TRBJ2-1, with D unclear. Input material: blood. The CDR3 loop is CASNEQGLTNEQFF. DNA of the CDR3: TGTGCCAGCAATGAGCAAGGGCTCACCAATGAGCAGTTCTTC.